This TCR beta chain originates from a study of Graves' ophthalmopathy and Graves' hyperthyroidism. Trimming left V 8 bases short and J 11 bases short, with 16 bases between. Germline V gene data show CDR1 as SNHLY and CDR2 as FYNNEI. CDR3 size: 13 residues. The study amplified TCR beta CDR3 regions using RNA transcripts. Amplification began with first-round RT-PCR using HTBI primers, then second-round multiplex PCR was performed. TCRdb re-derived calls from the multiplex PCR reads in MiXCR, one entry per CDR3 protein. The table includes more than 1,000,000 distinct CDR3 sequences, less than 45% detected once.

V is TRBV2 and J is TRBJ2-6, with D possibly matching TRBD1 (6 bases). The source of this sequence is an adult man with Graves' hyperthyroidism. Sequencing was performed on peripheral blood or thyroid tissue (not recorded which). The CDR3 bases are TGTGCCAGCCAGGGGTTGGGGCACTACGTCCTGACTTTC. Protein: CASQGLGHYVLTF. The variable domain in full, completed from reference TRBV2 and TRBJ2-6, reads EPEVTQTPSHQVTQMGQEVILRCVPISNHLYFYWYRQILGQKVEFLVSFYNNEISEKSEIFDDQFSVERPDGSNFTLKIRSTKLEDSAMYFCASQGLGHYVLTFGAGSRLTVL.